Sequencing of this T cell receptor beta chain was carried out in a study of blood T cell repertoires in COVID-19. For the study at large: Nucleic acid was either cDNA or gDNA, and it came from T cells, B-cell-depleted T cells, or PBMCs.

The CDR3 is 12 residues long. The germline V gene has CDR1 SQVTM and CDR2 ANQGSEA. The V end lost 6 bases, the J end lost 2 bases, and 10 bases lay between the germline ends. In the study's own analysis: Estimates of nucleated cell counts were drawn from the amplification of reference gene primers. Assay used: immunoSEQ multiplex PCR; TCRdb lists only in-frame clones, some missing. V, J and clone size derive from that table, while D and trimming were established from the DNA sequence. This sample yields around 60,000 clones, of which 89% are seen a single time; roughly an eighth belongs to the top ten.

Sequencing used peripheral blood. This chain connects TRBV29-1 to TRBJ1-1; possibly TRBD1 for D (6 bases). This TCR came from a woman between 55 and 75 years old with active COVID-19. CDR3: CSVVQGNTEAFF. CDR3 nucleotides: TGCAGCGTAGTACAGGGTAACACTGAAGCTTTCTTT.